The clone carrying this T cell receptor beta chain was seen just once. Its antigen remains unidentified. A much larger clone lies one base from this, so it may be a read error. The sample belongs to a study of molecular identifiers for immune sequencing clone quantification. Study observations and caveats: Clones exceeding 20 RNA copies carried over 97% of effector molecules but under 1% of naive-cell molecules.

The CDR3 extends over 16 amino acids. J was trimmed by 1 base and V by 5 bases; bases with no gene match: 8. Germline-derived CDR1 and CDR2 are SGHTA and FQGNSA. Making the bulk TCR libraries relied on previously described methods and listed TCR primers. Using its own MiXCR run on the PCR reads, TCRdb lists one record per CDR3 protein. The sample carries roughly 40,000 distinct CDR3 sequences, about a quarter recorded once. It was from around 20,000 to 1,000,000 sorted cells, with 10%, 30% or 50% RNA, that naive CD8 libraries came. This receptor was obtained from a human donor in good health. Some libraries in this study had Jurkat cell RNA spiked in. Input material: naive CD8+ T cells from blood, with Jurkat cell RNA spiked in. The subset here: FACS-sorted CD8+CD4-CCR7+CD45RA+ naive T cells. The gene calls are TRBV7-2 and TRBJ2-4; TRBD1 matches at 7 bases. The CDR3 nucleotides read TGTGCCAGCAGCCCCGGCTGGACAGGTGCCAAAAACATTCAGTACTTC. Translation: CASSPGWTGAKNIQYF.